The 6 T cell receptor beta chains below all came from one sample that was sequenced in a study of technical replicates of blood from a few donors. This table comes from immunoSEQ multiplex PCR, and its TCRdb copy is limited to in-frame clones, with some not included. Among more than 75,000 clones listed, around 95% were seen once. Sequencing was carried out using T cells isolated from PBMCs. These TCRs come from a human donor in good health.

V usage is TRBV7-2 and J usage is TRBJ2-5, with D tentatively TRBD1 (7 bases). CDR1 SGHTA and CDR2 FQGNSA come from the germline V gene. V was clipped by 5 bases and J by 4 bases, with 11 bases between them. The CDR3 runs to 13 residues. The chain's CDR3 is CASSTQGGETQYF. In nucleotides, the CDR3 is TGTGCCAGCAGCACTCAGGGGGGAGAGACCCAGTACTTC.

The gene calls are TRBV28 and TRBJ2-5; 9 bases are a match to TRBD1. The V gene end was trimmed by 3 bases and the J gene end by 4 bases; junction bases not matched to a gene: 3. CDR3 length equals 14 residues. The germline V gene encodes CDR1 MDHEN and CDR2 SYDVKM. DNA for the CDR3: TGTGCCAGCAGTTTCACAGGGGGCCGAGAGACCCAGTACTTC. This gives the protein CASSFTGGRETQYF.

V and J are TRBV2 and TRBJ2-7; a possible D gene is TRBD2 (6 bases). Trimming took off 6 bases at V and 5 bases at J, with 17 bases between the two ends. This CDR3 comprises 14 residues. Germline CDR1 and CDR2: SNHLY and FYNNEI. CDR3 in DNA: TGTGCCAGCAGCGGGACTGGCCTCTTCGACGAGCAGTACTTC. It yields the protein CASSGTGLFDEQYF.

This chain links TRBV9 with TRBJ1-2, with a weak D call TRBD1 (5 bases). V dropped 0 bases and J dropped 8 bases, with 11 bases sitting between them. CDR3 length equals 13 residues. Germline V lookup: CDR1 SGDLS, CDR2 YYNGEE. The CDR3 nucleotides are TGTGCCAGCAGCGTAGGGGGGGTCGAGGGCTACACCTTC. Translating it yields CASSVGGVEGYTF.

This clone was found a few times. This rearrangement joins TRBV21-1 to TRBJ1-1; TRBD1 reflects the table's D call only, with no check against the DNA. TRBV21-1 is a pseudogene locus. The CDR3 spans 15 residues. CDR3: CASSKWARQNTEAFF. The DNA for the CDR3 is TGTGCCAGCAGCAAATGGGCTCGACAGAACACTGAAGCTTTCTTT.

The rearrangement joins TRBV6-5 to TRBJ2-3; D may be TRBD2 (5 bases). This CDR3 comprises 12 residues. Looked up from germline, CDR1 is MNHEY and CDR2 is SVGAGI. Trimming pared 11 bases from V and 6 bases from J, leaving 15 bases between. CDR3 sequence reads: CAVSPVADTQYF. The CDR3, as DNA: TGTGCCGTCTCCCCGGTAGCGGATACGCAGTATTTT.